This TCR beta chain appears in the sequencing data of a study of T cell changes during pregnancy in multiple sclerosis. Here immunoSEQ multiplex PCR was the method, and the copy in TCRdb shows in-frame clones only, minus some. The table lists about 60,000 clones, roughly 90% of them singletons. The V gene's germline CDR1 is SGDLS and CDR2 YYNGEE. V trimming: 0 bases; J trimming: 4 bases; junction bases outside the gene matches: 4. CDR3 length: 15 amino acids. Comments on this clone: This specimen includes other DNA sequences encoding the same CDR3.

The receptor comes from a female donor with multiple sclerosis, enrolled in a pregnancy study. The chain joins TRBV9 to TRBJ2-1, with TRBD2 matching 7 bases. Material: peripheral blood, obtained in the first trimester of pregnancy. The CDR3 coding sequence is TGTGCCAGCAGCGTAGCGCTAGCGGAGTACAATGAGCAGTTCTTC. This translates into CASSVALAEYNEQFF.